The 26 T cell receptor beta chains below all came from one sample that was sequenced in a study of CD8 T cells in ankylosing spondylitis. Findings of the study overall: Seemingly distinctive of ankylosing spondylitis blood was a TCR beta motif formed by eight highly homologous variants.

TCRdb re-analysed the 5' RACE reads in MiXCR, keeping a single row per CDR3 protein. The sample includes more than 300,000 distinct CDR3 sequences, approximately 8.2% of them seen just once. Their cognate antigens are unknown. Sequenced material: blood, either unsorted or a sorted T cell fraction (not recorded which). These receptors were collected from a male donor with ankylosing spondylitis.

This clonotype was observed a handful of times. This chain joins TRBV6-1 and TRBJ1-2; 7 bases match TRBD1. The J segment lost 4 bases and the V segment lost 0 bases, leaving 2 bases of the junction unmatched. Germline V CDR1 and CDR2: MNHNS, SASEGT. The CDR3 spans 14 residues. CDR3 in DNA: TGTGCCAGCAGTGAAGCGGCAGGGGGCTATGGCTACACCTTC. This sequence encodes CASSEAAGGYGYTF.

This clonotype has more than one count but fewer than ten. V usage is TRBV5-1 and J usage is TRBJ2-7; a weak D match, TRBD2 (6 bases). V was trimmed by 3 bases and J by 2 bases, leaving 18 bases between them. The CDR3 is 16 amino acids. Germline CDR1 reads SGHRS; CDR2 reads YFSETQ. In DNA form, the CDR3 reads TGCGCCAGCAGCTCCAAAGCGGGCCTAATGCCCTACGAGCAGTACTTC. It is translated as CASSSKAGLMPYEQYF.

This clonotype occurred a few times. V and J are TRBV5-1 and TRBJ2-1; 12 nucleotides line up with TRBD1. CDR1 SGHRS and CDR2 YFSETQ come from the germline V gene. This CDR3 comprises 15 residues. V gave up 5 bases and J gave up 8 bases; unmatched junction bases: 8. The CDR3 DNA reads TGCGCCAGCAGTTCACCGGGACAGGGGGCCGATGAGCAGTTCTTC. It encodes CASSSPGQGADEQFF.

The chain has TRBV19 and TRBJ2-2; TRBD2 might be the D (5 bases). This CDR3 has 13 amino acids. Trimming cost V 7 bases and J 4 bases, with 10 bases left between them. CDR1 and CDR2 (germline): LNHDA, SQIVND (reference sequence). CDR3 amino acids: CASKESGTGELFF. The CDR3 DNA sequence: TGTGCCAGTAAGGAGAGCGGCACCGGGGAGCTGTTTTTT.

This clonotype appeared many times. As DNA, the CDR3 is TGCAGCGTTGAAGGGCCTTACACCGGGGAGCTGTTTTTT. This gives the protein CSVEGPYTGELFF. The rearrangement uses TRBV29-1 and TRBJ2-2, with D uncertain. The CDR3 runs to 13 residues. Germline values: CDR1 SQVTM, CDR2 ANQGSEA. The V and J ends lost 1 base and 3 bases respectively, with 6 bases between them.

This clonotype has ten or more counts. V usage is TRBV29-1 and J usage is TRBJ2-5; either TRBD1 or TRBD2 may supply D (5 bases each). The CDR3 totals 13 residues. Trimming took off 6 bases at V and 3 bases at J, with 14 bases between the two ends. CDR1 and CDR2 from the germline V gene are SQVTM and ANQGSEA. CDR3 in DNA: TGCAGCGTCTCCGGGACCAGAGAAGAGACCCAGTACTTC. Its protein is CSVSGTREETQYF.

In its sample, this clonotype was seen a few times. The chain couples TRBV4-2 to TRBJ2-2, with D unresolved. The CDR3 is made up of 14 amino acids. Germline V gives CDR1 LGHNA, CDR2 YNFKEQ. The V end was cut by 3 bases, the J end by 4 bases, with 9 bases between. As DNA, the CDR3 is TGTGCCAGCAGCCAGGTTATAGCCACCGGGGAGCTGTTTTTT. Translating gives CASSQVIATGELFF.

This clonotype was seen more than once but under ten times. V usage is TRBV5-6 and J usage is TRBJ2-1; D is unresolved. Trimming took 4 bases from V and 0 from J, leaving 11 bases between them. Germline lookup yields CDR1 SGHDT and CDR2 YYEEEE. The CDR3 totals 15 residues. CDR3 DNA: TGTGCCAGCAGCGCCGACCTCAGCTCCTACAATGAGCAGTTCTTC. It translates to CASSADLSSYNEQFF.

V is TRBV11-2 and J is TRBJ2-1; 7 bases fit TRBD1. V gave up 5 bases and J gave up 11 bases; unmatched junction bases: 15. The CDR3 loop spans 15 amino acids. The germline CDR1 and CDR2 sequences are SGHAT and FQNNGV. CDR3 amino acids: CASSPDRNARGKQFF. The CDR3 nucleotides are TGTGCCAGCAGCCCGGACAGGAACGCGAGAGGGAAGCAGTTCTTC.

In this sample, this clonotype turned up a few times. The J gene is TRBJ2-7, the V gene TRBV9; 9 nucleotides align to TRBD1. The CDR3 consists of 16 residues. Per germline, CDR1 SGDLS and CDR2 YYNGEE. After removal of 0 bases from V and 0 bases from J, the junction contained 4 bases not matched to a gene. Here the CDR3 reads CASSVGGTGSSYEQYF. The CDR3, as DNA: TGTGCCAGCAGCGTAGGAGGGACAGGGAGCTCCTACGAGCAGTACTTC.

The chain employs TRBV7-3 and TRBJ2-1; TRBD2 is a possible D gene (7 bases). Trimming removed 7 bases at V and 6 bases at J, with 19 bases between. Germline CDR1 is SGHTA and CDR2 is FQGTGA. The CDR3 covers 15 residues. The CDR3 reads CASTKGGERGNEQFF. Here the CDR3 DNA reads TGTGCCAGCACTAAAGGGGGGGAGAGGGGCAATGAGCAGTTCTTC. Based on the CDR3 plus reference TRBV7-3 and TRBJ2-1, the full variable domain is GAGVSQTPSNKVTEKGKYVELRCDPISGHTALYWYRQSLGQGPEFLIYFQGTGAADDSGLPNDRFFAVRPEGSVSTLKIQRTERGDSAVYLCASTKGGERGNEQFFGPGTRLTVL.

The chain has TRBV24-1 and TRBJ2-1, with 9 bases identical to TRBD2. V lost 4 bases, J lost 6 bases, and 12 bases stayed unmatched. This CDR3 region has 17 residues. Germline V gene sequence: CDR1 KGHDR, CDR2 SFDVKD. The CDR3 DNA is TGTGCCACCAGTGACTCAACCGGGACTAGCTCGGGCAATGAGCAGTTCTTC. Translating it yields CATSDSTGTSSGNEQFF.

The chain uses TRBV5-1 and TRBJ2-3, with 15 bases matching TRBD2. This CDR3 is built from 18 residues. Germline V gene sequence: CDR1 SGHRS, CDR2 YFSETQ. V trimming: 5 bases; J trimming: 0 bases; junction bases outside the gene matches: 7. This CDR3 is CASRMGLAGGPSTDTQYF. The CDR3 coding sequence is TGCGCCAGCAGGATGGGACTAGCGGGAGGCCCTAGCACAGATACGCAGTATTTT.

The chain uses TRBV7-2 and TRBJ2-4, with 7 bases matching TRBD1. The V and J ends lost 5 bases and 2 bases, in that order; junction bases with no gene match: 6. The CDR3 has 15 residues. The germline V gene has CDR1 SGHTA and CDR2 FQGNSA. The chain's CDR3 is CASSEETGSKNIQYF. The CDR3, as DNA: TGTGCCAGCAGCGAAGAGACAGGGTCCAAAAACATTCAGTACTTC.

The chain links TRBV5-1 to TRBJ2-7; D gene uncertain. CDR3 length: 13 amino acids. Trimming took 2 bases from V and 6 from J, leaving 12 bases between them. Germline CDR1 and CDR2: SGHRS and YFSETQ. CDR3 amino acids: CASSLTERLEQYF. The CDR3 coding sequence is TGCGCCAGCAGCTTAACGGAGCGTCTCGAGCAGTACTTC.

In its sample, this clonotype was seen many times. The chain links TRBV6-2 or TRBV6-3 to TRBJ2-2, with D tentatively TRBD2 (5 bases). Per the germline V gene, CDR1 is MNHEY and CDR2 is SVGEGT. The CDR3 runs 14 residues. The V end was cut by 5 bases, the J end by 0 bases, with 7 bases between. This CDR3 is CASSRTANTGELFF. CDR3 bases: TGTGCCAGCAGTCGGACTGCGAACACCGGGGAGCTGTTTTTT.

The J gene is TRBJ2-3, the V gene TRBV7-3; tentative D call: TRBD2 (6 bases). V was shortened by 3 bases and J by 2 bases, with 9 bases between the two germline ends. The CDR3 totals 14 residues. Germline values: CDR1 SGHTA, CDR2 FQGTGA. The CDR3 protein is CASSFLRDTDTQYF. In DNA, the CDR3 is TGTGCCAGCAGCTTTCTGCGGGACACAGATACGCAGTATTTT.

This clonotype was observed many times. The V call is TRBV3-1, the J call TRBJ2-7, with D perhaps being TRBD1 or TRBD2 (5 bases each). The CDR3 is made up of 18 amino acids. CDR1 and CDR2 (germline): LGHDT, YNNKEL (reference sequence). The V end lost 0 bases, the J end lost 4 bases, and 22 bases lay between the germline ends. The CDR3 is CASSQEGDAEAVRYEQYF. In nucleotides, the CDR3 is TGTGCCAGCAGCCAAGAGGGGGACGCTGAGGCAGTTCGTTACGAGCAGTACTTC.

This clonotype was counted between two and nine times. The chain employs TRBV27 and TRBJ2-7; TRBD2 might be the D (6 bases). Trimming took off 8 bases at V and 5 bases at J, with 19 bases between the two ends. CDR1 and CDR2 (germline): MNHEY, SMNVEV (reference sequence). CDR3 length: 14 amino acids. CDR3 bases: TGTGCCAGCTCGGGGGAGAGACCCACTGACGAGCAGTACTTC. It is translated as CASSGERPTDEQYF.

Notes on this clonotype: A much larger clone differs from this one at a single base, so this may be a read error. The chain employs TRBV29-1 and TRBJ2-5, with D possibly TRBD2 on 5 matching bases. The CDR3 contains 13 residues. The germline V gene has CDR1 SQVTM and CDR2 ANQGSEA. Between the trimmed V and J ends, which lost 5 bases and 6 bases, there was a span of 16 bases. This chain's CDR3 is CSVNQAVQQTQYF. The CDR3 coding sequence is TGCAGCGTTAACCAAGCGGTACAACAGACCCAGTACTTC.

The chain links TRBV20-1 to TRBJ2-3; D gene uncertain. CDR3 size: 13 residues. Germline loops: CDR1 DFQATT, CDR2 SNEGSKA (reference sequence). V lost 5 bases, J lost 4 bases, and 13 bases lay in between. In DNA form, the CDR3 reads TGCAGTGCTGGCCGCGGAGCCCCAGATACGCAGTATTTT. Its translation is CSAGRGAPDTQYF.

This clonotype occurred once. The chain is built from TRBV5-5 and TRBJ2-1; TRBD2 matches 8 bases. CDR3 length: 14 amino acids. Losses at the gene ends were 2 bases for V and 4 bases for J; bases not matched to a gene: 2. Germline CDR1 and CDR2: SGHKS and YYEKEE (reference sequence). Here the CDR3 reads CASSLAGEYNEQFF. In DNA form, the CDR3 reads TGTGCCAGCAGCTTAGCGGGAGAATACAATGAGCAGTTCTTC.

The genes are TRBV9 and TRBJ2-7; TRBD1 agrees at 10 bases. Per germline, CDR1 SGDLS and CDR2 YYNGEE. Losses at the gene ends were 3 bases for V and 6 bases for J; bases not matched to a gene: 9. The CDR3 contains 15 residues. The CDR3 spells CASSAPGTGEGEQYF. CDR3 DNA: TGTGCCAGCAGCGCCCCCGGGACAGGGGAGGGCGAGCAGTACTTC.

This chain joins TRBV28 and TRBJ2-1; 7 bases line up with TRBD2. Per germline, CDR1 MDHEN and CDR2 SYDVKM. This CDR3 has 12 residues. Trimming removed 8 bases from V and 8 bases from J; junction bases left unmatched: 6. The CDR3 DNA sequence: TGTGCCAGCGTCAGGGCGGGGGATGAGCAGTTCTTC. Translated, it gives CASVRAGDEQFF.

This clonotype has a handful of counts. This rearrangement joins TRBV29-1 to TRBJ2-1; no definite D call. V was pared by 4 bases and J by 3 bases, with 10 bases between. The CDR3 is 13 residues long. The germline CDR1 and CDR2 sequences are SQVTM and ANQGSEA. The CDR3 protein is CSVGRSDYNEQFF. The CDR3 DNA is TGCAGCGTTGGGCGGAGTGACTACAATGAGCAGTTCTTC.

This clonotype was detected many times. This sequence joins TRBV2 and TRBJ2-7; TRBD2 might be the D (6 bases). The CDR3 has 14 amino acids. V was trimmed by 8 bases and J by 4 bases, leaving 18 bases between them. Germline V gives CDR1 SNHLY, CDR2 FYNNEI. The CDR3 spells CASGNPGGAYEQYF. CDR3 DNA sequence: TGTGCCAGCGGAAACCCCGGGGGAGCGTACGAGCAGTACTTC.